The 21 T cell receptor beta chains in this list originate from one sample, sequenced in a study of OX40 agonist ivuxolimab in advanced cancers. Libraries were prepared through the immunoSEQ multiplex PCR assay. TCRdb carries this immuneACCESS record with in-frame sequences only. Its versions omit some clonotypes, under half of them owing to an unresolved V gene in the studies checked, with the rest unexplained. For this sample there are 65,000 to 80,000 clones; about 88% appear just once. Over 0.35% of the sample goes to the ten largest clones. Here the sequenced sample was CD4+ or CD8+ T cells sorted from blood, taken in a trial of the OX40 agonist ivuxolimab. The source is an adult with an advanced solid tumor such as melanoma, head and neck, liver or kidney cancer.

This chain connects TRBV12-5 to TRBJ2-1, with D possibly being TRBD1 or TRBD2 (5 bases each). Trimming removed 6 bases from V and 5 bases from J, with 14 bases in between. This CDR3 is built from 14 residues. Germline CDR1 LGHNT, CDR2 FRNRAP. The CDR3 DNA reads TGTGCTAGTGGGGGGCCGGGATTCAACAATGAGCAGTTCTTC. Residues: CASGGPGFNNEQFF.

The chain is built from TRBV27 and TRBJ1-5; 7 nucleotides align to TRBD1. V was clipped by 6 bases and J by 0 bases; unmatched bases: 14. This CDR3 contains 18 residues. CDR1 MNHEY and CDR2 SMNVEV come from the germline V gene (reference sequence). CDR3 residues: CASRGGATGRYSNQPQHF. The CDR3 DNA follows: TGTGCCAGCAGAGGTGGGGCGACAGGGCGTTATAGCAATCAGCCCCAGCATTTT.

The rearrangement uses TRBV19 and TRBJ2-1; D is possibly TRBD2 (6 bases). Germline V lookup: CDR1 LNHDA, CDR2 SQIVND (reference sequence). V was shortened by 7 bases and J by 9 bases, with 22 bases between the two germline ends. The CDR3 is made up of 15 amino acids. CDR3 nucleotide sequence: TGTGCCAGTACCTCGCCCAGGACTACCCGAGGTGAGCAGTTCTTC. This encodes CASTSPRTTRGEQFF.

The J gene is TRBJ2-1, the V gene TRBV11-3, with D perhaps assigned TRBD1 or TRBD2 (6 bases each). The CDR3 is made up of 15 amino acids. Trimming stripped 5 bases from V and 0 bases from J, with 11 bases between. Germline V gene data show CDR1 as SGHNT and CDR2 as YENEEA. This chain's CDR3 is CASSGGGTSYNEQFF. The CDR3, as DNA: TGTGCCAGCAGCGGAGGGGGTACCTCCTACAATGAGCAGTTCTTC.

J is TRBJ1-2 and V is TRBV28; D is unresolved. From germline, CDR1 is MDHEN and CDR2 SYDVKM. The CDR3 length is 13 residues. Trimming stripped 2 bases from V and 8 bases from J, with 12 bases between. The CDR3 coding sequence is TGTGCCAGCAGTTTAGGGAGTAGGCTAGGCTACACCTTC. Translation: CASSLGSRLGYTF.

The chain is built from TRBV18 and TRBJ2-2; D possibly matches TRBD1 or TRBD2 (7 bases each). The CDR3 is 16 residues long. V was shortened by 4 bases and J by 0 bases, with 12 bases between the two germline ends. The V gene's germline CDR1 is KGHSH and CDR2 LQKENI. In DNA, the CDR3 is TGTGCCAGCTCACGCGGGGGACAGTCGAACACCGGGGAGCTGTTTTTT. The encoded protein is CASSRGGQSNTGELFF. Full variable domain (remainder filled in from reference TRBV18 and TRBJ2-2): NAGVMQNPRHLVRRRGQEARLRCSPMKGHSHVYWYRQLPEEGLKFMVYLQKENIIDESGMPKERFSAEFPKEGPSILRIQQVVRGDSAAYFCASSRGGQSNTGELFFGEGSRLTVL.

For the CDR3, the DNA is TGTGCCAGCAGCCCCCTCGCGACCGGGGAGCAGTTCTTC. Protein: CASSPLATGEQFF. The chain links TRBV7-9 to TRBJ2-1; D is unclear. V lost 5 bases and J lost 10, with 15 bases in between. Germline values: CDR1 SEHNR, CDR2 FQNEAQ (reference sequence). The CDR3 is 13 amino acids.

This rearrangement joins TRBV19 to TRBJ1-2, with TRBD1 identical over 7 bases. This CDR3 is built from 12 residues. V shed 4 bases, J shed 5 bases, and the junction held 1 base outside the gene matches. The germline gives CDR1 LNHDA, CDR2 SQIVND (reference sequence). Written as DNA, the CDR3 is TGTGCCAGTAGTACAGGGGGGTATGGCTACACCTTC. Translation gives CASSTGGYGYTF.

The J gene is TRBJ2-7, the V gene TRBV10-3; 10 nucleotides match TRBD2. J was trimmed by 0 bases and V by 6 bases; bases with no gene match: 5. The CDR3 totals 15 residues. CDR1 and CDR2 from the germline V gene are ENHRY and SYGVKD. The CDR3 region is CAIRGGLASSYEQYF. Here the CDR3 DNA reads TGTGCCATCAGGGGGGGACTAGCGAGCTCCTACGAGCAGTACTTC.

This sequence joins TRBV28 and TRBJ2-3, with no clear D. The CDR3 loop spans 13 amino acids. In germline, CDR1 is MDHEN, CDR2 SYDVKM. V lost 8 bases, J lost 2 bases, and 11 bases lay in between. CDR3 sequence reads: CASARIATDTQYF. As DNA, the CDR3 is TGTGCCAGCGCCCGGATTGCCACAGATACGCAGTATTTT.

V gene TRBV5-1 combines with J gene TRBJ2-1; 8 bases are shared with TRBD1. V gave up 3 bases and J gave up 0 bases; unmatched junction bases: 2. The V gene's germline CDR1 is SGHRS and CDR2 YFSETQ. The CDR3 extends over 15 amino acids. The CDR3 loop is CASSSGQGSYNEQFF. The CDR3 region has the DNA TGCGCCAGCAGCTCAGGACAGGGCTCCTACAATGAGCAGTTCTTC.

The rearrangement links TRBV5-1 to TRBJ2-3, with 9 bases aligning to TRBD2. The CDR3 extends over 15 amino acids. Germline V gene data show CDR1 as SGHRS and CDR2 as YFSETQ. The trim removed 2 bases at V and 5 bases at J, leaving 6 bases unmatched. The CDR3 bases are TGCGCCAGCAGCTTCTTAGCGGGAGTTCTAGATACGCAGTATTTT. Translated, it gives CASSFLAGVLDTQYF.

The J gene is TRBJ2-5, the V gene TRBV25-1; 7 nucleotides match TRBD2. V lost 4 bases and J lost 6; bases outside the gene matches: 11. The CDR3 has 15 amino acids. The germline V gene encodes CDR1 MGHDK and CDR2 SYGVNS. CDR3 residues: CASSGGGGEGQTQYF. As DNA, the CDR3 is TGTGCCAGCAGTGGGGGTGGAGGGGAGGGCCAGACCCAGTACTTC.

V and J are TRBV6-5 and TRBJ2-1; D is perhaps TRBD2 (5 bases). Between the trimmed V and J ends, which lost 2 bases and 5 bases, there was a span of 13 bases. The CDR3 runs 15 residues. Germline V gives CDR1 MNHEY, CDR2 SVGAGI. The CDR3 loop is CASSYDYNVDNEQFF. In DNA, the CDR3 is TGTGCCAGCAGTTACGACTACAACGTGGACAATGAGCAGTTCTTC.

This chain links TRBV5-1 with TRBJ2-5; D unclear. V shed 0 bases and J shed 0 bases, with 6 bases lying between them. The CDR3 runs to 14 residues. Germline CDR1 and CDR2: SGHRS and YFSETQ. CDR3 region: CASSLGANQETQYF. The CDR3 DNA follows: TGCGCCAGCAGCTTGGGGGCCAACCAAGAGACCCAGTACTTC.

The gene calls are TRBV18 and TRBJ1-3; TRBD1 matches at 7 bases. Trimming removed 4 bases from V and 2 bases from J; junction bases left unmatched: 5. The CDR3 contains 15 residues. Germline V gene data show CDR1 as KGHSH and CDR2 as LQKENI. The CDR3 DNA follows: TGTGCCAGCTCACAGTACAGGGGACCTGGAAACACCATATATTTT. Residues: CASSQYRGPGNTIYF.

The V and J genes are TRBV5-5 and TRBJ2-2; TRBD2 matches at 10 bases. From germline, CDR1 is SGHKS and CDR2 YYEKEE (reference sequence). The CDR3 is 15 amino acids. V lost 7 bases and J lost 7; bases outside the gene matches: 10. CDR3 sequence reads: CASSPTSGLNGELFF. CDR3 bases: TGTGCCAGCTCACCGACTAGCGGGCTCAACGGGGAGCTGTTTTTT.

The chain couples TRBV18 to TRBJ2-2, with 11 bases aligning to TRBD2. Trimming at V came to 4 bases and at J to 0 bases, leaving 7 bases not matched to a gene. Germline V gene data show CDR1 as KGHSH and CDR2 as LQKENI. The CDR3 totals 18 residues. Written as DNA, the CDR3 is TGTGCCAGCTCACTTCCCCCGGGACTAGCGGCGAACACCGGGGAGCTGTTTTTT. Translated, it gives CASSLPPGLAANTGELFF.

The chain carries TRBV19 and TRBJ2-3; TRBD2 matches 12 bases. Looked up from germline, CDR1 is LNHDA and CDR2 is SQIVND (reference sequence). The CDR3 sequence is 15 residues long. The ends lost 5 bases at V and 7 bases at J; junction bases unmatched: 7. This CDR3 is CASSEGTSGLHTQYF. As DNA, the CDR3 is TGTGCCAGTAGTGAAGGGACTAGCGGGCTCCATACGCAGTATTTT.

The chain combines TRBV6-5 with TRBJ1-6; no reliable D call. Trimming pared 0 bases from V and 7 bases from J, leaving 7 bases between. Germline loops: CDR1 MNHEY, CDR2 SVGAGI. CDR3 length: 14 residues. As DNA, the CDR3 is TGTGCCAGCAGTTACTCGGCTGCAAATTCACCCCTCCACTTT. Encoded protein: CASSYSAANSPLHF.

This chain joins TRBV10-1 and TRBJ2-2; D is possibly TRBD2 (6 bases). Germline CDR1 is WNHNN and CDR2 is SYGVQD (reference sequence). CDR3 length equals 11 residues. Trimming cost V 11 bases and J 7 bases, with 11 bases left between them. The CDR3 loop reads CAAGRLGELFF. The CDR3 coding sequence is TGCGCCGCGGGGCGACTCGGGGAGCTGTTTTTT.